The sequence of this T cell receptor beta chain was determined in a study of shared clonotypes between healthy human individuals. The wider study: Donors had three CD4 naive, three CD4 memory, two CD8 naive and one CD8 memory plate apiece. General study findings and limits: Relative to memory subsets, naive subsets generally showed larger estimated richness.

Germline V lookup: CDR1 ENHRY, CDR2 SYGVKD. Trimming cost V 0 bases and J 3 bases, with 17 bases left between them. This CDR3 comprises 17 residues. Each of the donors was a healthy adult who was HIV-negative and had not had a recent acute infection or vaccination. The authors' processing: ImmunoSEQ sequences covered only the junction and lacked quality scores; filtering therefore differed. Some clones are missing from TCRdb's copy, which holds only in-frame ones; the method was immunoSEQ multiplex PCR. That table furnishes V, J and clone size, whereas the DNA furnished D and trimming. The table records hundreds of thousands of clones, roughly 70% of them present only once. This clone was seen a few times. The antigen remains unidentified.

Sequencing was done on a sample of memory CD4+ T cells sorted from blood. Subset specified: CD45RA-negative fraction. This sequence was found in a woman aged 25-40 years in good health. V is TRBV10-3 and J is TRBJ1-2, with a weak D call TRBD1 (5 bases). The CDR3 DNA is TGTGCCATCAGTGAGTCGACTGCGATGGGGGGGGACTATGGCTACACCTTC. This gives the protein CAISESTAMGGDYGYTF.